Presented here are 21 T cell receptor beta chains from one specimen sequenced in a study of blood T cell repertoires in COVID-19 (dated by TCRdb to 2019 to 2021). Library construction relied on the immunoSEQ multiplex PCR assay. The table was pulled from immuneACCESS by TCRdb, which kept in-frame rearrangements only. Such tables lose some clones; where checked, under half of the loss comes from unresolved V genes, and the rest has no known cause. The sample yields approximately 260,000 clones; about 90% were counted once. The ten largest clones capture approximately 7.5% of the sample. The sample comprised peripheral blood. These receptor sequences come from a man in his 60s who had recovered from COVID-19.

The chain joins TRBV5-1 to TRBJ1-1; TRBD1 matches 9 bases. The CDR3 loop spans 17 amino acids. The germline V gene encodes CDR1 SGHRS and CDR2 YFSETQ. The junction had 10 bases not matched to a gene; V was cut back by 1 base and J by 3 bases. CDR3: CASSLSPGQGTYTEAFF. The CDR3 nucleotides read TGCGCCAGCAGCTTGAGCCCGGGACAGGGTACCTACACTGAAGCTTTCTTT.

The rearrangement links TRBV4-1 to TRBJ1-2, with 8 nucleotides matching TRBD1. J lost 8 bases, V lost 6 bases, and 14 bases had no gene match. The germline gives CDR1 MGHRA, CDR2 YSYEKL. The CDR3 covers 15 residues. The CDR3 nucleotides read TGCGCCAGCAGTGTGAACCGACAGGGGAATGAGGGCTACACCTTC. Amino acid sequence: CASSVNRQGNEGYTF.

The chain links TRBV11-3 to TRBJ1-1; possibly TRBD1 for D (5 bases). The CDR3 contains 13 residues. Germline lookup yields CDR1 SGHNT and CDR2 YENEEA. Trimming cost V 3 bases and J 1 base, with 6 bases left between them. CDR3 DNA: TGTGCCAGCAGCTTCCAGGGGAACACTGAAGCTTTCTTT. Translated, it gives CASSFQGNTEAFF.

There are a few counts of this clone. The chain combines TRBV5-5 with TRBJ1-5; 9 nucleotides line up with TRBD1. The CDR3 runs to 15 residues. V lost 4 bases to trimming and J lost 7 bases; unmatched junction nucleotides: 9. CDR1 and CDR2 from the germline V gene are SGHKS and YYEKEE (reference sequence). The CDR3: CASSQGQGGIQPQHF. The CDR3 DNA is TGTGCCAGCAGCCAGGGACAGGGCGGTATCCAGCCCCAGCATTTT.

The chain recombines TRBV13 with TRBJ2-3, with D hard to call. V lost 0 bases to trimming and J lost 6 bases, with 7 bases between them. The CDR3 has 13 residues. Germline assignment: CDR1 PRHDT and CDR2 FYEKMQ (reference sequence). CDR3 coding DNA: TGTGCCAGCAGCTTAGGGGCCGGGGATACGCAGTATTTT. Translation: CASSLGAGDTQYF.

This chain links TRBV12-3 or TRBV12-4 with TRBJ2-4, with 7 bases fitting TRBD1. The ends lost 6 bases at V and 7 bases at J; junction bases unmatched: 3. The CDR3 length is 12 residues. The CDR3 nucleotides read TGTGCCAGCAGGTTGACAGGGAACATTCAGTACTTC. Translated: CASRLTGNIQYF.

The rearrangement uses TRBV3-1 (or the pseudogene TRBV3-2) and TRBJ2-7, with 7 bases aligning to TRBD1. Trimming cost V 3 bases and J 1 base; bases outside gene matches: 9. The germline gives CDR1 LGHDT, CDR2 YNNKEL (reference sequence). This CDR3 has 16 amino acids. CDR3 sequence: CASSQRPDRTSYEQYF. The CDR3 nucleotides read TGTGCCAGCAGCCAGAGGCCGGACAGGACGTCCTACGAGCAGTACTTC.

This chain connects TRBV10-3 to TRBJ1-1; D is uncertain. The CDR3 totals 14 residues. Trimming took 0 bases from V and 1 from J, leaving 6 bases between them. Germline V gene data show CDR1 as ENHRY and CDR2 as SYGVKD. The CDR3 DNA reads as TGTGCCATCAGTGAGTCGCCGGGGAACACTGAAGCTTTCTTT. It codes for CAISESPGNTEAFF.

J is TRBJ2-1 and V is TRBV4-2; 8 bases match TRBD1. With 2 bases clipped from V and 6 bases from J, the junction kept 12 bases outside the gene matches. Germline CDR1 LGHNA, CDR2 YNFKEQ. CDR3 length equals 17 residues. CDR3: CASSQRIQGQGGNEQFF. CDR3 sequence (DNA): TGTGCCAGCAGCCAAAGAATCCAAGGACAGGGAGGCAATGAGCAGTTCTTC.

This chain joins TRBV7-9 and TRBJ2-7; D remains unclear. The germline gives CDR1 SEHNR, CDR2 FQNEAQ (reference sequence). This CDR3 is built from 13 residues. V lost 5 bases to trimming and J lost 7 bases, with 15 bases between them. The CDR3 is CASSQETRREQYF. The CDR3 DNA reads as TGTGCCAGCAGCCAAGAAACCCGGCGGGAGCAGTACTTC.

The chain joins TRBV9 to TRBJ1-6, with no clear D. Germline V gives CDR1 SGDLS, CDR2 YYNGEE. Trimming removed 2 bases at V and 9 bases at J, with 15 bases between. The CDR3 runs to 15 residues. The DNA of the CDR3 is TGTGCCAGCAGCGTCCGGGCACTCGAGGGTTCACCCCTCCACTTT. This gives the protein CASSVRALEGSPLHF.

This rearrangement joins TRBV6-1 to TRBJ1-4; D unclear. V was shortened by 3 bases and J by 0 bases, with 14 bases between the two germline ends. Germline V lookup: CDR1 MNHNS, CDR2 SASEGT. This CDR3 spans 17 amino acids. The DNA of the CDR3 is TGTGCCAGCAGTGAGCCGATGCCGACACCAACTAATGAAAAACTGTTTTTT. Its translation: CASSEPMPTPTNEKLFF.

CDR3 sequence reads: CASSLGGHENIQYF. CDR3 DNA sequence: TGCGCCAGCAGCTTGGGTGGGCACGAAAACATTCAGTACTTC. The V gene is TRBV5-1, the J gene TRBJ2-4; D is unresolved. Looked up from germline, CDR1 is SGHRS and CDR2 is YFSETQ. Trimming left V 0 bases short and J 5 bases short, with 9 bases between. This CDR3 has 14 residues.

This chain joins TRBV2 and TRBJ2-7, with D possibly matching TRBD2 (5 bases). The CDR3 totals 13 residues. Germline V gives CDR1 SNHLY, CDR2 FYNNEI. Trimming removed 8 bases at V and 3 bases at J, with 14 bases between. The CDR3 loop is CASRGTGFYEQYF. CDR3 in DNA: TGTGCCAGCCGGGGAACTGGTTTCTACGAGCAGTACTTC.

This rearrangement joins TRBV25-1 to TRBJ2-5; unclear D gene. V lost 6 bases and J lost 9, with 14 bases in between. This CDR3 has 12 amino acids. Per germline, CDR1 MGHDK and CDR2 SYGVNS. As DNA, the CDR3 is TGTGCCAGCAGCGCAGGCCTCTCGGCCCAGTACTTC. The encoded protein is CASSAGLSAQYF.

This rearrangement joins TRBV6-5 to TRBJ2-3; 9 bases are a match to TRBD2. J was trimmed by 9 bases and V by 8 bases; bases with no gene match: 15. The CDR3 is 15 amino acids. The germline V gene encodes CDR1 MNHEY and CDR2 SVGAGI. CDR3 amino acids: CASVSSGASFETQYF. DNA of the CDR3: TGTGCCAGCGTCTCTAGCGGGGCCTCTTTTGAGACGCAGTATTTT.

The chain has TRBV5-4 and TRBJ2-6; TRBD2 aligns across 9 bases. Germline values: CDR1 SGHNT, CDR2 YYREEE (reference sequence). V trimming: 8 bases; J trimming: 1 base; junction bases outside the gene matches: 7. This CDR3 is 16 amino acids long. The CDR3: CASGAGGPSGANVLTF. The CDR3 bases are TGTGCCAGTGGAGCGGGGGGTCCTTCTGGGGCCAACGTCCTGACTTTC.

The chain carries TRBV3-1 (or the pseudogene TRBV3-2) and TRBJ2-2; tentative D call: TRBD1 (6 bases). The CDR3 has 15 amino acids. Germline assignment: CDR1 LGHDT and CDR2 YNNKEL (reference sequence). V was trimmed by 6 bases and J by 5 bases, leaving 16 bases between them. The CDR3 DNA sequence: TGTGCCAGCAGACCACCGACAGGCTATACCGGGGAGCTGTTTTTT. It is translated as CASRPPTGYTGELFF.

The rearrangement joins TRBV7-5 to TRBJ2-7; the table's D call of TRBD1 was not tested on the DNA. TRBV7-5 is deemed a pseudogene. This CDR3 has 18 residues. The CDR3 here is CARSHKPDRGSQDYEQYV. As DNA, the CDR3 is TGTGCCAGAAGCCACAAACCCGACAGGGGATCCCAAGACTACGAGCAGTACGTC.

This chain links TRBV7-2 with TRBJ2-2; 7 nucleotides agree with TRBD1. The J segment lost 7 bases and the V segment lost 5 bases, leaving 7 bases of the junction unmatched. CDR3 size: 14 residues. Germline V gene sequence: CDR1 SGHTA, CDR2 FQGNSA. Written as DNA, the CDR3 is TGTGCCAGCAGCCCGGGACAGAGTCGCGGGGAGCTGTTTTTT. As protein: CASSPGQSRGELFF.

This chain links TRBV4-1 with TRBJ2-3; a possible D gene is TRBD2 (5 bases). The CDR3 runs to 14 residues. Germline assignment: CDR1 MGHRA and CDR2 YSYEKL. V dropped 0 bases and J dropped 1 base, with 5 bases sitting between them. The CDR3 loop is CASSQDGGTDTQYF. The DNA of the CDR3 is TGCGCCAGCAGCCAAGACGGGGGCACAGATACGCAGTATTTT.